This T cell receptor (beta chain) was retrieved from a study of cytomegalovirus exposure and HLA in healthy donors. Points from the study as a whole: Compared with the roughly 670-donor mean, an Asian-associated ancestry cluster reportedly had fewer N-insertions, according to a later analysis.

With respect to this clone: Its specificity is not known.

V was pared by 3 bases and J by 3 bases, with 17 bases of the junction left unmatched. Germline values: CDR1 SEHNR, CDR2 FQNEAQ (reference sequence). The CDR3 has 19 residues. PCR was performed using 60 Vbeta and 13 Jbeta primers. The repertoire was sequenced with immunoSEQ multiplex PCR; TCRdb's copy has only in-frame clones and lacks some. The table lists 72,000 or so clones, about 61% of them singletons, with 3% to 3.5% in the top ten. J is TRBJ1-2 and V is TRBV7-9; TRBD1 matches 9 bases. Specimen: PBMCs. The receptor was derived from a woman in her 50s in good health and CMV-seronegative. This chain's CDR3 is CASSFPPSGQGAMDYGYTF. The CDR3, as DNA: TGTGCCAGCAGCTTCCCCCCGTCGGGACAGGGAGCTATGGACTATGGCTACACCTTC.